Presented here are 5 T cell receptor beta chains from one specimen sequenced in a study of T cells after yellow fever vaccination. TCRdb reprocessed the 5' RACE reads via MiXCR and lists one record per CDR3 protein. This table holds some 550,000 distinct CDR3 sequences, roughly 21% found once. The sequencing used PBMCs, collected 15 days after the yellow fever booster vaccination. These receptor sequences come from a man aged 25 to 40 who received the YFV17D yellow fever vaccine.

A remark on this clonotype: An end of the junction does not agree with germline; a read error may underlie this. The gene calls are TRBV25-1 and TRBJ2-5, with 7 bases aligning to TRBD1. This CDR3 is built from 15 residues. CDR1 and CDR2 (germline): MGHDK, SYGVNS. Here the CDR3 DNA reads TGTGCCAGCAATGAATTACAGGGGTTTGAGGAGACCCAGTACTTC. Amino acid sequence: CASNELQGFEETQYF.

This clonotype has just a few counts. The V call is TRBV9, the J call TRBJ2-1; D is ambiguous. Trimming cost V 5 bases and J 7 bases, with 13 bases left between them. Germline assignment: CDR1 SGDLS and CDR2 YYNGEE. This CDR3 is 13 amino acids long. Written as DNA, the CDR3 is TGTGCCAGCAGTCTAGAAACCGCGAATGAGCAGTTCTTC. Amino acid sequence: CASSLETANEQFF.

V gene TRBV7-8 combines with J gene TRBJ2-7; no clear D. Between the trimmed V and J ends, which lost 4 bases and 6 bases, there was a span of 13 bases. This CDR3 region has 13 residues. CDR1 and CDR2 (germline): SGHVS, FQNEAQ. The CDR3 DNA follows: TGTGCCAGCAGCTACGTCTTCTCGGGCGAGCAGTACTTC. Its protein is CASSYVFSGEQYF.

The chain joins TRBV5-1 to TRBJ1-4; D gene ambiguous. CDR3 length: 15 residues. Between the trimmed V and J ends, which lost 0 bases and 0 bases, there was a span of 6 bases. Germline V gene lookup returns CDR1 SGHRS and CDR2 YFSETQ. The CDR3 here is CASSLAGATNEKLFF. The DNA of the CDR3 is TGCGCCAGCAGCTTGGCTGGAGCAACTAATGAAAAACTGTTTTTT. Based on the CDR3 plus reference TRBV5-1 and TRBJ1-4, the full variable domain is KAGVTQTPRYLIKTRGQQVTLSCSPISGHRSVSWYQQTPGQGLQFLFEYFSETQRNKGNFPGRFSGRQFSNSRSEMNVSTLELGDSALYLCASSLAGATNEKLFFGSGTQLSVL.

This clonotype was detected a few times. One end of the junction fails to match germline, which may point to a read error. The chain uses TRBV12-3 or TRBV12-4 and TRBJ2-5, with TRBD2 identical over 9 bases. The CDR3 loop spans 14 amino acids. The CDR3 DNA sequence: TGTGCCAGCAGTGTAGCGGGAGACTTAGAGACCCAGTACTTC. It specifies CASSVAGDLETQYF.